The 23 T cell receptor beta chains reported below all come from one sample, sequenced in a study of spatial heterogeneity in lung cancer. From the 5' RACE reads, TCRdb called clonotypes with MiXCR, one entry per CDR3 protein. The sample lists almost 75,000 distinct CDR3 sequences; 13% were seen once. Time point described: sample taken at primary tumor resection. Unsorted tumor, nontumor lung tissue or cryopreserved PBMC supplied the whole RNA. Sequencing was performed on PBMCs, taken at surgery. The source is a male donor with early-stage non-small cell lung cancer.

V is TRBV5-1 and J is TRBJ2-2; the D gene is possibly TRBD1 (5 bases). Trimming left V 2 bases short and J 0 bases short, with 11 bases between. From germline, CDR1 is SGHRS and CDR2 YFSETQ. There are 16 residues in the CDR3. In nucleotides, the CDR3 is TGCGCCAGCAGCTTAAGTACAGGCCCGAACACCGGGGAGCTGTTTTTT. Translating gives CASSLSTGPNTGELFF.

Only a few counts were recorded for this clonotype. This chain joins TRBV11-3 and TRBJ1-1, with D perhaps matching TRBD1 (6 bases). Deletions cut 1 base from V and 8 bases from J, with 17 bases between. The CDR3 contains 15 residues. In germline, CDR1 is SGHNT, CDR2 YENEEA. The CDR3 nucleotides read TGTGCCAGCAGCTTAGTGGGGGCAGGCAACTACGAAGCTTTCTTT. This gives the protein CASSLVGAGNYEAFF. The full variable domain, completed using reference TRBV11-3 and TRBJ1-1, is EAGVVQSPRYKIIEKKQPVAFWCNPISGHNTLYWYLQNLGQGPELLIRYENEEAVDDSQLPKDRFSAERLKGVDSTLKIQPAELGDSAVYLCASSLVGAGNYEAFFGQGTRLTVV.

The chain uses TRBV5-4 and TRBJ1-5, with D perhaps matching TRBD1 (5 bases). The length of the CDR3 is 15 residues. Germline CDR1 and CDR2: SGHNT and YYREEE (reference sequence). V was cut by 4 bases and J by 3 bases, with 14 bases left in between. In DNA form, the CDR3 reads TGTGCCAGCAGCCCAGGGAAAGGTGACAATCAGCCCCAGCATTTT. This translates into CASSPGKGDNQPQHF.

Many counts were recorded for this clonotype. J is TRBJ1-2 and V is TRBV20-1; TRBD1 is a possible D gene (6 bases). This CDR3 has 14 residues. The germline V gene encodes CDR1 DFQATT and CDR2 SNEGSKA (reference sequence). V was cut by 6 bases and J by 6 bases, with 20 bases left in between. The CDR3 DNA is TGCAGTGCATTAAGACAGGAGAGTATCGATGGCTACACCTTC. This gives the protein CSALRQESIDGYTF.

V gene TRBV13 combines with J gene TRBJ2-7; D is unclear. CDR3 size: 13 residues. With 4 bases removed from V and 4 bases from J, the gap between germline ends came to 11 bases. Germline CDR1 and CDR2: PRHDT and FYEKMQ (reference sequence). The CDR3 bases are TGTGCCAGCAGCTCCAGACTGGGATACGAGCAGTACTTC. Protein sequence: CASSSRLGYEQYF.

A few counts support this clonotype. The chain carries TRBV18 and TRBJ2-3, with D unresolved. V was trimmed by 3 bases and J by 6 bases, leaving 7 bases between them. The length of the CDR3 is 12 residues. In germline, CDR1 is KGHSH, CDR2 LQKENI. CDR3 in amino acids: CASSPSGDTQYF. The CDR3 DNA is TGTGCCAGCTCACCCTCCGGGGATACGCAGTATTTT.

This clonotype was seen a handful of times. CDR3 loop: CDRVGGYTF. CDR3 bases: TGTGACAGGGTCGGTGGCTACACCTTC. The chain is built from TRBV19 and TRBJ1-2; TRBD1 is a possible D gene (6 bases). The germline gives CDR1 LNHDA, CDR2 SQIVND (reference sequence). This CDR3 is built from 9 residues.

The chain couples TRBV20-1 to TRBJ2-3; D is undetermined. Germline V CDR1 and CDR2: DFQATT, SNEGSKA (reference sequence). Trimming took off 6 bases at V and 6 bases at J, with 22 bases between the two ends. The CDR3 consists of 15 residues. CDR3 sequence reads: CSASGYVKLTDTQYF. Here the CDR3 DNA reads TGCAGTGCCTCGGGCTACGTTAAACTCACGGATACGCAGTATTTT.

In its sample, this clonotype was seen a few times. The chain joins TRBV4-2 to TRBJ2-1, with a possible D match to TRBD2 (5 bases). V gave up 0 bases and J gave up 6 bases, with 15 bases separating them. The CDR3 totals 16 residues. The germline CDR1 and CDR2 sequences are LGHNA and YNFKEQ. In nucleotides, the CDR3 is TGTGCCAGCAGCCAAGAGAACGCTTATCGGGGCAATGAGCAGTTCTTC. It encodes CASSQENAYRGNEQFF.

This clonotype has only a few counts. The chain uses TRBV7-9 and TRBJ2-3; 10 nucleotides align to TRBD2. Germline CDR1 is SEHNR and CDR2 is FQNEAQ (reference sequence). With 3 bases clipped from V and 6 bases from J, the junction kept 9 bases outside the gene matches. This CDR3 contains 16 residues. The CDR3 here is CASSFSLGTSADTQYF. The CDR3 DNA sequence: TGTGCCAGCAGCTTCTCTCTCGGGACTAGCGCGGATACGCAGTATTTT. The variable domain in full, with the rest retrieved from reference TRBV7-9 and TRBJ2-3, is DTGVSQNPRHKITKRGQNVTFRCDPISEHNRLYWYRQTLGQGPEFLTYFQNEAQLEKSRLLSDRFSAERPKGSFSTLEIQRTEQGDSAMYLCASSFSLGTSADTQYFGPGTRLTVL.

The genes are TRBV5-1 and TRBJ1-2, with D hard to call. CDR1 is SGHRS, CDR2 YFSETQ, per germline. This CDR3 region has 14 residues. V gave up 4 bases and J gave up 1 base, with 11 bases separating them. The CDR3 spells CASSTDGLNYGYTF. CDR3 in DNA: TGCGCCAGCAGCACGGACGGACTTAACTATGGCTACACCTTC.

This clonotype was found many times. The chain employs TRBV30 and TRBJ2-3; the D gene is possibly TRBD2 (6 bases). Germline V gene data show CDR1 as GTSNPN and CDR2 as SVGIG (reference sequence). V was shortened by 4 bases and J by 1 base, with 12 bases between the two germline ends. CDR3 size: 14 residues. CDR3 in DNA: TGTGCCTGGACCCTAGCGAGGGGCACAGATACGCAGTATTTT. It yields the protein CAWTLARGTDTQYF.

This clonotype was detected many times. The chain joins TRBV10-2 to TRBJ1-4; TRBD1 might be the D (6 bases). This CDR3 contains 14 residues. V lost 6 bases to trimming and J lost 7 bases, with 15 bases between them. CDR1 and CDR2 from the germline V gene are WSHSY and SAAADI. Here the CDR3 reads CASRGLGATEKLFF. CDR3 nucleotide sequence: TGCGCCAGCAGGGGACTGGGGGCCACTGAAAAACTGTTTTTT.

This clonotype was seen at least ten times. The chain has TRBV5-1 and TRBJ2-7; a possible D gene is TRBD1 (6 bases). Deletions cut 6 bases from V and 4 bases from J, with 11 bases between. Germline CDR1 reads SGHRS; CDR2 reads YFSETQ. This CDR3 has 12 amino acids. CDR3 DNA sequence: TGCGCCAGCAAAGGGACACAATACGAGCAGTACTTC. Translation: CASKGTQYEQYF.

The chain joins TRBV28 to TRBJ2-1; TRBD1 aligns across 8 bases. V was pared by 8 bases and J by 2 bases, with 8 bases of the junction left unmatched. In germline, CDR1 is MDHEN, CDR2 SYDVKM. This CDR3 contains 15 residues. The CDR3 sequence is CASRTGSFAYNEQFF. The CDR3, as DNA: TGTGCCAGCCGGACAGGGAGTTTCGCCTACAATGAGCAGTTCTTC.

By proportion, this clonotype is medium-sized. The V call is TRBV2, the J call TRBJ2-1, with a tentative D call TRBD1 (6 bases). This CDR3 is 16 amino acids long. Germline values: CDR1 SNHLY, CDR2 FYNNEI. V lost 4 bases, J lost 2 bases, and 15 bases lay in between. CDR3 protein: CASSGETGQPYNEQFF. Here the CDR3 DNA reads TGTGCCAGCAGTGGGGAGACGGGACAACCCTACAATGAGCAGTTCTTC.

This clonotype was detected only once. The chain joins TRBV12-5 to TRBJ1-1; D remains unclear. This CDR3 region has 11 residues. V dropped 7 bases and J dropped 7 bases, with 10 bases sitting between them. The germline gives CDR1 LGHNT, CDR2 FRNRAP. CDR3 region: CASDRGYEAFF. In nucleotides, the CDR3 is TGTGCTAGTGACCGTGGGTATGAAGCTTTCTTT.

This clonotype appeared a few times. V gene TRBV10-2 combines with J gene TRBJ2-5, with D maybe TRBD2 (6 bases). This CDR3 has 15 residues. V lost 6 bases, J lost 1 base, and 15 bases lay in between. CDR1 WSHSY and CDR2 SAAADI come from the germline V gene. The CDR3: CASSPLGGTQETQYF. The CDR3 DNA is TGCGCCAGCAGCCCCCTGGGGGGTACCCAAGAGACCCAGTACTTC.

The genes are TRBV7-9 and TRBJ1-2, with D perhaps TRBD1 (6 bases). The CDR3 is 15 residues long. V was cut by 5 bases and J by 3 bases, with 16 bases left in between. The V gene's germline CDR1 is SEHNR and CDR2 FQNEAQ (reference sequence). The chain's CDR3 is CASSQTGRGDYGYTF. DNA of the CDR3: TGTGCCAGCAGCCAAACAGGGAGGGGTGACTATGGCTACACCTTC.

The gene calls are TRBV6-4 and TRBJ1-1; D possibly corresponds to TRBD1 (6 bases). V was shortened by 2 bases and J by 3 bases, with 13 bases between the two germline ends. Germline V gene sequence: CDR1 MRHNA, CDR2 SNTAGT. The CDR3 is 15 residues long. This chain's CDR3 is CASSDPRGSHTEAFF. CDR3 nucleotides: TGTGCCAGCAGTGACCCTAGGGGGAGCCACACTGAAGCTTTCTTT.

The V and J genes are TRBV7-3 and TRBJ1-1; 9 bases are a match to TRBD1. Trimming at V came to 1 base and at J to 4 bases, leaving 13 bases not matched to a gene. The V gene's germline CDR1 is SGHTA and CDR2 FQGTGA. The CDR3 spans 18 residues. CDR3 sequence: CASSLSPGTGLSGTEAFF. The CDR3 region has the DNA TGTGCCAGCAGCTTAAGTCCCGGGACAGGGCTCTCGGGCACTGAAGCTTTCTTT.

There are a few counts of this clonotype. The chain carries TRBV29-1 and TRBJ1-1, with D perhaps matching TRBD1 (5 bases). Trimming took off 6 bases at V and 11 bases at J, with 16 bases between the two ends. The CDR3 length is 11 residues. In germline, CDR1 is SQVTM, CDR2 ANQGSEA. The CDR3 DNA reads TGCAGCGTCCGAAACGGGGGTACGGCTTTCTTT. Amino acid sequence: CSVRNGGTAFF. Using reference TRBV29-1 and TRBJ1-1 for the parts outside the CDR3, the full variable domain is SAVISQKPSRDICQRGTSLTIQCQVDSQVTMMFWYRQQPGQSLTLIATANQGSEATYESGFVIDKFPISRPNLTFSTLTVSNMSPEDSSIYLCSVRNGGTAFFGQGTRLTVV.

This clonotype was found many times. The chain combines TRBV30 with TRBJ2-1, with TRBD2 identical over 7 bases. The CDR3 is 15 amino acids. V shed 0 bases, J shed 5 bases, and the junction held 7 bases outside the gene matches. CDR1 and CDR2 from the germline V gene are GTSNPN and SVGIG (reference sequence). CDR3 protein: CAWSVRGTINNEQFF. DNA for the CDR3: TGTGCCTGGAGTGTACGCGGGACTATCAACAATGAGCAGTTCTTC. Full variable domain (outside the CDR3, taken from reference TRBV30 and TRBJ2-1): SQTIHQWPATLVQPVGSPLSLECTVEGTSNPNLYWYRQAAGRGLQLLFYSVGIGQISSEVPQNLSASRPQDRQFILSSKKLLLSDSGFYLCAWSVRGTINNEQFFGPGTRLTVL.